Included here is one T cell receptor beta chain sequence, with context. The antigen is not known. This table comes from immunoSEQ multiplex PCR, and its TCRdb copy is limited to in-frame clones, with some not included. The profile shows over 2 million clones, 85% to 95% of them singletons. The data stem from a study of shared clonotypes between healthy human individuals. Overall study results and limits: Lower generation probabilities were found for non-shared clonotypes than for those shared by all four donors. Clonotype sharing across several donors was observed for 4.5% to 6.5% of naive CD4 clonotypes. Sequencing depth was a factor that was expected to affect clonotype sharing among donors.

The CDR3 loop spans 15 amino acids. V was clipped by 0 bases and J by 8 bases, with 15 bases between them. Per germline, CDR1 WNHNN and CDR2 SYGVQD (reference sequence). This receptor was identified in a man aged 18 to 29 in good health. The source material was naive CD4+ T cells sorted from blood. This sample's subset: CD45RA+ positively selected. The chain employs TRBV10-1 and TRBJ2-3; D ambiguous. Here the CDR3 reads CASSESMGSGSTQYF. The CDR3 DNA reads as TGCGCCAGCAGTGAGTCGATGGGATCGGGCAGTACGCAGTATTTT.